Each of the 8 T cell receptor beta chains below was sequenced from the same sample in a study of blood T cell repertoires in COVID-19. Method: immunoSEQ multiplex PCR; TCRdb's copy keeps in-frame clones and lacks some. The sample yields roughly 230,000 clones, about 82% seen once. Source material: peripheral blood. Every receptor here comes from a woman aged 60-75 years with active or convalescent COVID-19.

This clone was seen a single time. In nucleotides, the CDR3 is TGTGCCAGCAGCTTAGGGGGCAGGCAAGAGACCCAGTACTTC. Residues: CASSLGGRQETQYF. This chain links TRBV7-8 with TRBJ2-5, with D maybe TRBD1 (5 bases). The ends were cut back, 1 base at V and 2 bases at J, with 8 bases in the middle. CDR3 length equals 14 residues. Germline-derived CDR1 and CDR2 are SGHVS and FQNEAQ. Drawing the rest from reference TRBV7-8 and TRBJ2-5, the complete variable domain is GAGVSQSPRYKVAKRGQDVALRCDPISGHVSLFWYQQALGQGPEFLTYFQNEAQLDKSGLPSDRFFAERPEGSVSTLKIQRTQQEDSAVYLCASSLGGRQETQYFGPGTRLLVL.

This chain joins TRBV9 and TRBJ1-1; the D is unclear. Looked up from germline, CDR1 is SGDLS and CDR2 is YYNGEE. Trimming cost V 4 bases and J 0 bases, with 13 bases left between them. This CDR3 has 15 residues. The CDR3 reads CASSPYGKLNTEAFF. CDR3 nucleotide sequence: TGTGCCAGCAGCCCATACGGGAAACTGAACACTGAAGCTTTCTTT.

This clone was seen a single time. V gene TRBV19 combines with J gene TRBJ1-3, with D possibly being TRBD1 (6 bases). This CDR3 has 15 residues. V shed 7 bases and J shed 0 bases, with 13 bases lying between them. The germline gives CDR1 LNHDA, CDR2 SQIVND (reference sequence). DNA of the CDR3: TGTGCCAGTAACGCCAGGGGTCTCTCTGGAAACACCATATATTTT. Protein product: CASNARGLSGNTIYF.

The chain uses TRBV18 and TRBJ2-7, with 10 bases that match TRBD1. This CDR3 spans 14 amino acids. V trimming: 3 bases; J trimming: 7 bases; junction bases outside the gene matches: 6. Germline CDR1 and CDR2: KGHSH and LQKENI. The CDR3 protein is CASSPSGTGVEQYF. CDR3 DNA sequence: TGTGCCAGCTCACCTTCAGGGACAGGGGTAGAGCAGTACTTC. Using reference TRBV18 and TRBJ2-7 for the parts outside the CDR3, the full variable domain is NAGVMQNPRHLVRRRGQEARLRCSPMKGHSHVYWYRQLPEEGLKFMVYLQKENIIDESGMPKERFSAEFPKEGPSILRIQQVVRGDSAAYFCASSPSGTGVEQYFGPGTRLTVT.

This clone appeared a single time. The V call is TRBV5-4, the J call TRBJ2-1; 9 bases fit TRBD1. Germline V lookup: CDR1 SGHNT, CDR2 YYREEE (reference sequence). V dropped 4 bases and J dropped 7; count of bases not matched to a gene: 6. The CDR3 is made up of 14 amino acids. The CDR3 spells CASSPGQGKNEQFF. In DNA, the CDR3 is TGTGCCAGCAGCCCGGGACAGGGCAAGAATGAGCAGTTCTTC.

The J gene is TRBJ2-7, the V gene TRBV10-2, with 8 bases that match TRBD1. Trimming removed 4 bases from V and 0 bases from J; junction bases left unmatched: 8. The CDR3 loop spans 16 amino acids. Germline loops: CDR1 WSHSY, CDR2 SAAADI. In DNA form, the CDR3 reads TGCGCCAGCAGTGGGATGGGACAGGATCCCTCCTACGAGCAGTACTTC. Residues: CASSGMGQDPSYEQYF.

The chain joins TRBV9 to TRBJ2-1; the D gene is possibly TRBD2 (5 bases). Germline V gene data show CDR1 as SGDLS and CDR2 as YYNGEE. Deletions cut 0 bases from V and 6 bases from J, with 10 bases between. The CDR3 spans 14 residues. CDR3 DNA sequence: TGTGCCAGCAGCGTAGGATCCAGCGGCAATGAGCAGTTCTTC. Translated: CASSVGSSGNEQFF. Full variable domain (outside the CDR3, taken from reference TRBV9 and TRBJ2-1): DSGVTQTPKHLITATGQRVTLRCSPRSGDLSVYWYQQSLDQGLQFLIQYYNGEERAKGNILERFSAQQFPDLHSELNLSSLELGDSALYFCASSVGSSGNEQFFGPGTRLTVL.

The chain carries TRBV4-2 and TRBJ2-3; no firm D call. V lost 0 bases and J 2 bases, leaving 9 bases between the germline ends. CDR1 and CDR2 from the germline V gene are LGHNA and YNFKEQ. This CDR3 region has 15 residues. The CDR3 DNA follows: TGTGCCAGCAGCCAAGAAAAGAGCCTCACAGATACGCAGTATTTT. Protein sequence: CASSQEKSLTDTQYF.